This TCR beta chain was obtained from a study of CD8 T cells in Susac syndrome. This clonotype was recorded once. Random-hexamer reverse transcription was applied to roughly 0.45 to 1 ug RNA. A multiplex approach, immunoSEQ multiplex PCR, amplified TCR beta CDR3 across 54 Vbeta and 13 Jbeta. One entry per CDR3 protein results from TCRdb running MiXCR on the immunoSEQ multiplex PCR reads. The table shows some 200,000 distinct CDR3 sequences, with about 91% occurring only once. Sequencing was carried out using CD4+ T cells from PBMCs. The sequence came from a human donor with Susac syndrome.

The CDR3 here is CSVNPGQGVPGLYGYTF. The CDR3 bases are TGCAGTGTTAATCCGGGACAGGGAGTCCCCGGTTTATATGGCTACACCTTC. The chain uses TRBV20-1 and TRBJ1-2, with TRBD1 matching 9 bases. Germline CDR1 reads DFQATT; CDR2 reads SNEGSKA (reference sequence). The J segment lost 5 bases and the V segment lost 7 bases, leaving 20 bases of the junction unmatched. CDR3 length: 17 residues.